The 18 T cell receptor beta chains reported below all come from one sample, sequenced in a study of T-cell reconstitution after alpha-beta-depleted transplantation in children. A library of TCRbeta sequences, prepared with unique molecular identifiers, was generated. MiXCR was run by TCRdb on the PCR reads, yielding one entry per CDR3 protein. The table shows 120,000 to 150,000 distinct CDR3 sequences, with about 9% occurring only once. Sequencing was performed on PBMCs, mostly from graft donor cells, taken 180 days after TCRalphabeta/CD19-depleted stem cell transplant. These receptors were collected from a female patient between 2 and 15 years old who had a stem cell transplant for congenital amegakaryocytic thrombocytopenia, so the T cells may come from the graft donor.

This clonotype is termed medium-sized. The rearrangement links TRBV12-3 or TRBV12-4 to TRBJ2-6; TRBD1 matches at 12 bases. This CDR3 has 17 amino acids. Trimming cost V 5 bases and J 2 bases; bases outside gene matches: 4. CDR3 bases: TGTGCCAGCAGTCCGGGACAGGGGGCTCCTGGGGCCAACGTCCTGACTTTC. Translated, it gives CASSPGQGAPGANVLTF.

In this sample, this clonotype turned up a few times. The CDR3 spells CASSETGGSHKDEQFF. The CDR3 DNA sequence: TGTGCCAGCAGTGAAACTGGCGGGAGCCATAAGGATGAGCAGTTCTTC. This sequence joins TRBV25-1 and TRBJ2-1; TRBD2 matches 7 bases. In germline, CDR1 is MGHDK, CDR2 SYGVNS. This CDR3 has 16 residues. Unmatched junction bases numbered 12, after V lost 2 bases and J lost 8 bases.

In its sample, this clonotype was seen many times. The chain uses TRBV10-3 and TRBJ2-5; 7 bases map to TRBD1. This CDR3 is 17 amino acids long. The junction had 9 bases not matched to a gene; V was cut back by 0 bases and J by 2 bases. CDR1 and CDR2 from the germline V gene are ENHRY and SYGVKD. DNA for the CDR3: TGTGCCATCAGTGAGTCGTGGGTAGGGGGCATTCAAGAGACCCAGTACTTC. Amino acid sequence: CAISESWVGGIQETQYF.

This clonotype was recorded at least ten times. V and J are TRBV5-5 and TRBJ1-5, with 8 positions matching TRBD1. Germline loops: CDR1 SGHKS, CDR2 YYEKEE (reference sequence). The CDR3 covers 14 residues. The trim removed 3 bases at V and 3 bases at J, leaving 2 bases unmatched. Here the CDR3 reads CASSSGGLNQPQHF. DNA for the CDR3: TGTGCCAGCAGCTCAGGGGGCCTCAATCAGCCCCAGCATTTT.

This clonotype was seen ten or more times. The V call is TRBV7-2, the J call TRBJ2-3; no clear D. Between the trimmed V and J ends, which lost 1 base and 1 base, there was a span of 12 bases. From germline, CDR1 is SGHTA and CDR2 FQGNSA. The CDR3 sequence is 16 residues long. The CDR3 loop is CASSLVWYRGTDTQYF. CDR3 DNA: TGTGCCAGCAGCTTAGTTTGGTATCGGGGCACAGATACGCAGTATTTT.

A few counts support this clonotype. J is TRBJ1-2 and V is TRBV6-1; 11 bases are shared with TRBD1. V shed 7 bases, J shed 8 bases, and the junction held 18 bases outside the gene matches. The length of the CDR3 is 17 residues. Germline V gives CDR1 MNHNS, CDR2 SASEGT. CDR3: CASNPKRSPDRGRGYTF. CDR3 in DNA: TGTGCCAGCAACCCCAAACGTTCCCCGGACAGGGGGCGAGGCTACACCTTC.

This clonotype was picked up many times. The CDR3 nucleotides read TGCGCCAGCAGCCGGATCGGACAGGGGGCTGCTGGCTACACCTTC. Protein sequence: CASSRIGQGAAGYTF. The chain uses TRBV4-1 and TRBJ1-2, with TRBD1 matching 11 bases. Germline CDR1 reads MGHRA; CDR2 reads YSYEKL. This CDR3 has 15 residues. V was pared by 4 bases and J by 7 bases, with 8 bases of the junction left unmatched.

This clonotype was seen ten or more times. The rearrangement uses TRBV20-1 and TRBJ2-7, with D tentatively TRBD2 (6 bases). Trimming left V 1 base short and J 4 bases short, with 14 bases between. Germline CDR1 is DFQATT and CDR2 is SNEGSKA (reference sequence). CDR3 size: 14 residues. For the CDR3, the DNA is TGCAGTGCTAGAGCCGGGGGAGAGAGGTACGAGCAGTACTTC. It codes for CSARAGGERYEQYF.

This chain uses TRBV18 with TRBJ2-7; TRBD1 matches at 7 bases. Germline assignment: CDR1 KGHSH and CDR2 LQKENI. The CDR3 is 12 residues long. Trimming took 6 bases from V and 6 from J; bases not matched to a gene: 5. The CDR3 region has the DNA TGTGCCAGCTCCCCTAACAGGGGCGAGCAGTACTTC. It encodes CASSPNRGEQYF.

This clonotype occurred many times. The V gene is TRBV20-1, the J gene TRBJ1-2, with TRBD1 as a possible D gene (6 bases). Between the trimmed V and J ends, which lost 3 bases and 8 bases, there was a span of 13 bases. The CDR3 loop spans 12 amino acids. Germline V CDR1 and CDR2: DFQATT, SNEGSKA (reference sequence). CDR3 sequence: CSASTGAGGYTF. The CDR3 region has the DNA TGCAGTGCTAGTACGGGGGCTGGGGGCTACACCTTC.

This clonotype appeared a few times. The chain is built from TRBV20-1 and TRBJ1-5, with 10 bases that match TRBD1. Looked up from germline, CDR1 is DFQATT and CDR2 is SNEGSKA (reference sequence). Germline trimming cut 3 bases from V and 1 base from J; bases unmatched to any gene: 3. The CDR3 loop spans 15 amino acids. Here the CDR3 reads CSARRQGASNQPQHF. The CDR3 nucleotides read TGCAGTGCTAGGCGACAGGGGGCAAGCAATCAGCCCCAGCATTTT.

The chain uses TRBV9 and TRBJ1-1, with a tentative D call TRBD1 (5 bases). The germline V and J ends were trimmed by 3 bases and 1 base, with 13 bases remaining between them. Germline values: CDR1 SGDLS, CDR2 YYNGEE. The CDR3 loop spans 15 amino acids. Here the CDR3 reads CASSGRTGANTEAFF. The DNA of the CDR3 is TGTGCCAGCAGCGGACGGACCGGGGCGAACACTGAAGCTTTCTTT.

The chain's CDR3 is CATSDSRFYNRGGAYNEQFF. The CDR3 nucleotides are TGTGCCACCAGTGATTCGAGGTTTTATAATCGGGGGGGGGCTTACAATGAGCAGTTCTTC. The chain couples TRBV24-1 to TRBJ2-1; 8 bases align to TRBD2. The CDR3 consists of 20 residues. Germline V gene sequence: CDR1 KGHDR, CDR2 SFDVKD. J was trimmed by 4 bases and V by 2 bases; bases with no gene match: 18.

This chain's CDR3 is CASRRDSYQETQYF. For the CDR3, the DNA is TGCGCCAGTAGACGCGACTCATACCAAGAGACCCAGTACTTC. The chain employs TRBV4-3 and TRBJ2-5; D is uncertain. V was cut by 9 bases and J by 0 bases, with 14 bases left in between. The CDR3 totals 14 residues. Germline V CDR1 and CDR2: LGHNA, YSLEER.

This clonotype came up a few times. The rearrangement links TRBV20-1 to TRBJ2-1; 7 bases fit TRBD1. The CDR3 sequence is 14 residues long. Germline CDR1 is DFQATT and CDR2 is SNEGSKA (reference sequence). V shed 6 bases and J 2 bases; nucleotides not matched to a gene: 7. CDR3 loop: CSAVRGPAYNEQFF. CDR3 DNA sequence: TGCAGTGCCGTAAGGGGGCCTGCCTACAATGAGCAGTTCTTC.

This chain connects TRBV28 to TRBJ1-1, with D unresolved. The V end was cut by 5 bases, the J end by 1 base, with 8 bases between. The CDR3 is 13 residues long. Germline V gene sequence: CDR1 MDHEN, CDR2 SYDVKM. The CDR3 DNA reads TGTGCCAGCAGTATACAAAAGAACACTGAAGCTTTCTTT. Translating gives CASSIQKNTEAFF.

This clonotype was seen ten or more times. The CDR3 is CSVEFGQGNRYEQYF. CDR3 DNA: TGCAGCGTTGAGTTTGGACAGGGGAATCGGTACGAGCAGTACTTC. The chain employs TRBV29-1 and TRBJ2-7, with 9 positions matching TRBD1. V trimming: 3 bases; J trimming: 4 bases; junction bases outside the gene matches: 10. Germline-derived CDR1 and CDR2 are SQVTM and ANQGSEA. This CDR3 is 15 amino acids long.

This clonotype was seen more than once but under ten times. The conserved phenylalanine or tryptophan normally closing the CDR3 is absent here, so this likely arose from a read error. It is unclear where the CDR3 begins or ends on the DNA, so no DNA is shown, and the CDR3 is as TCRdb lists it. V usage is TRBV12-3 or TRBV12-4 and J usage is TRBJ2-1; TRBD2, the D gene given by the table, was not confirmed from the DNA. The CDR3 sequence runs 14 residues, both termini included. CDR3: CASSFSKTSGRAQL.